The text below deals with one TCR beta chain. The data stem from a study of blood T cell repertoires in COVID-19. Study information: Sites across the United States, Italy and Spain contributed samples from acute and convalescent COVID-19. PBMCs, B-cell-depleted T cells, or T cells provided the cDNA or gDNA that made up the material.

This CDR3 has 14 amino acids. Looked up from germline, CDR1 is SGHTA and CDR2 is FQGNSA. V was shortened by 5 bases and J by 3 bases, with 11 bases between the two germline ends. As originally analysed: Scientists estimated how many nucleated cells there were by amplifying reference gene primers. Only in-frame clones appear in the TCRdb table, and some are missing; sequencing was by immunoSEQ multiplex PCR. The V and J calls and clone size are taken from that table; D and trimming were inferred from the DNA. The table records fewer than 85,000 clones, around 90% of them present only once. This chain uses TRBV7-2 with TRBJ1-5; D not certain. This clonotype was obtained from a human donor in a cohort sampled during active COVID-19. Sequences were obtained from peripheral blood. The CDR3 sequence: CASSRRGNNQPQHF. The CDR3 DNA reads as TGTGCCAGCAGCCGTCGAGGGAACAATCAGCCCCAGCATTTT. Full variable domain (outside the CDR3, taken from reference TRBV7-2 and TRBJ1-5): GAGVSQSPSNKVTEKGKDVELRCDPISGHTALYWYRQSLGQGLEFLIYFQGNSAPDKSGLPSDRFSAERTGGSVSTLTIQRTQQEDSAVYLCASSRRGNNQPQHFGDGTRLSIL.